One and the same sample provided the 13 T cell receptor beta chains below, sequenced in a study of OX40 agonist ivuxolimab in advanced cancers. Sequencing used immunoSEQ multiplex PCR; TCRdb keeps in-frame clones, though not all of them. Counted here are approximately 100,000 clones, about 90% occurring once; the ten biggest clones make up roughly 1.6%. The material was CD4+ or CD8+ T cells sorted from blood, obtained in a trial of the OX40 agonist ivuxolimab. The source of these receptors is an adult with an advanced solid tumor such as melanoma, head and neck, liver or kidney cancer.

This clone was observed a single time. The chain couples TRBV4-2 to TRBJ2-2; possible D gene TRBD2, 6 bases. The CDR3 spans 18 residues. Looked up from germline, CDR1 is LGHNA and CDR2 is YNFKEQ. V lost 0 bases and J 8 bases, leaving 22 bases between the germline ends. CDR3 in amino acids: CASSQEMRGNVGGGELFF. The CDR3 DNA sequence: TGTGCCAGCAGCCAAGAGATGCGGGGAAACGTCGGTGGAGGGGAGCTGTTTTTT.

The chain combines TRBV28 with TRBJ1-2; perhaps TRBD1 as D (5 bases). V was cut by 6 bases and J by 1 base, with 18 bases left in between. The germline V gene has CDR1 MDHEN and CDR2 SYDVKM. This CDR3 is built from 16 residues. This CDR3 reads CASRGRWSEGNYGYTF. The CDR3 DNA reads as TGTGCCAGCAGGGGACGTTGGTCAGAGGGTAACTATGGCTACACCTTC.

The chain couples TRBV7-3 to TRBJ1-1, with TRBD1 matching 7 bases. Germline V gives CDR1 SGHTA, CDR2 FQGTGA. Trimming at V came to 6 bases and at J to 3 bases, leaving 10 bases not matched to a gene. The CDR3 consists of 15 residues. CDR3 in DNA: TGTGCCAGCAGTCCCAATAACAGGGGAGACACTGAAGCTTTCTTT. Translated: CASSPNNRGDTEAFF.

The gene calls are TRBV11-2 and TRBJ2-7, with 10 bases identical to TRBD2. J gave up 2 bases and V 1 base, and 14 bases lay outside the gene matches. CDR1 and CDR2 (germline): SGHAT, FQNNGV. This CDR3 is built from 19 residues. In nucleotides, the CDR3 is TGTGCCAGCAGCTTAGGAAGGCAGGCAACTAGCGGGATAACCTACGAGCAGTACTTC. Protein sequence: CASSLGRQATSGITYEQYF.

This rearrangement joins TRBV5-6 to TRBJ2-7; either TRBD1 or TRBD2 may supply D (6 bases each). The CDR3 covers 15 residues. The ends were cut back, 4 bases at V and 4 bases at J, with 18 bases in the middle. Germline assignment: CDR1 SGHDT and CDR2 YYEEEE. CDR3 sequence: CASSQTFGGRYEQYF. DNA for the CDR3: TGTGCCAGCAGCCAAACCTTCGGGGGCCGGTACGAGCAGTACTTC.

The V call is TRBV18, the J call TRBJ2-5; D is possibly TRBD1 or TRBD2 (5 bases each). Germline V CDR1 and CDR2: KGHSH, LQKENI. CDR3 length equals 14 residues. V lost 3 bases and J lost 5, with 13 bases in between. CDR3 sequence reads: CASSPSGTSETQYF. The CDR3 DNA reads as TGTGCCAGCTCACCTTCAGGGACGTCCGAGACCCAGTACTTC. The full variable domain, rest sourced from reference TRBV18 and TRBJ2-5, is NAGVMQNPRHLVRRRGQEARLRCSPMKGHSHVYWYRQLPEEGLKFMVYLQKENIIDESGMPKERFSAEFPKEGPSILRIQQVVRGDSAAYFCASSPSGTSETQYFGPGTRLLVL.

The chain joins TRBV6-1 to TRBJ2-7; D is possibly TRBD1 (6 bases). V lost 6 bases and J 2 bases, leaving 14 bases between the germline ends. Germline CDR1 is MNHNS and CDR2 is SASEGT. The CDR3 totals 14 residues. The CDR3 is CASRRGTETYEQYF. CDR3 bases: TGTGCCAGCAGGAGGGGGACCGAGACCTACGAGCAGTACTTC.

This chain uses TRBV10-1 with TRBJ1-4; a weak D match, TRBD1 (6 bases). Trimming took off 0 bases at V and 0 bases at J, with 14 bases between the two ends. The CDR3 sequence is 18 residues long. Germline V lookup: CDR1 WNHNN, CDR2 SYGVQD (reference sequence). The CDR3 DNA is TGCGCCAGCAGTGAGTCTAGGGGGAGGTTTACAACTAATGAAAAACTGTTTTTT. Translated, it gives CASSESRGRFTTNEKLFF.

A single count supports this clone. The chain uses TRBV9 and TRBJ2-2, with D unclear. The CDR3 has 15 amino acids. Trimming stripped 4 bases from V and 2 bases from J, with 12 bases between. Germline V gene data show CDR1 as SGDLS and CDR2 as YYNGEE. The CDR3 reads CASSRLSINTGELFF. CDR3 DNA: TGTGCCAGCAGCAGACTCTCAATTAACACCGGGGAGCTGTTTTTT.

The J gene is TRBJ2-5, the V gene TRBV21-1. TRBV21-1 is described as a pseudogene. The CDR3 consists of 13 residues. The CDR3 spells CASSRARRETQYF. CDR3 nucleotide sequence: TGTGCCAGCAGCAGGGCCAGGCGGGAGACCCAGTACTTC.

The chain carries TRBV6-6 and TRBJ2-1, with 9 bases matching TRBD1. With V trimmed by 6 bases and J by 10 bases, 4 bases remained unmatched. Germline loops: CDR1 MNHNY, CDR2 SVGAGI (reference sequence). The CDR3 spans 12 residues. The DNA for the CDR3 is TGTGCCAGCAGCAGGACAGGGGAAGAGCAGTTCTTC. Translation: CASSRTGEEQFF.

The genes are TRBV7-2 and TRBJ2-1; no clear D. V dropped 5 bases and J dropped 5 bases, with 13 bases sitting between them. This CDR3 is 14 amino acids long. Germline V lookup: CDR1 SGHTA, CDR2 FQGNSA. CDR3 bases: TGTGCCAGCAGCCAAACGGGTTCACACAATGAGCAGTTCTTC. Translated, it gives CASSQTGSHNEQFF.

This clone showed up just once. This chain links TRBV6-1 with TRBJ2-4, with 7 bases lining up with TRBD2. The CDR3 spans 17 residues. Per the germline V gene, CDR1 is MNHNS and CDR2 is SASEGT. The V segment lost 4 bases and the J segment 1 base; nucleotides outside the gene matches: 10. CDR3 in DNA: TGTGCCAGCAGTGGCCAAAGTGCCGGGAGGGCCAAAAACATTCAGTACTTC. Residues: CASSGQSAGRAKNIQYF.